This note documents a single T cell receptor beta chain sequence. The method was immunoSEQ multiplex PCR; TCRdb's version includes in-frame clones alone and lacks a portion of them. Of some 4,900 clones listed, more than 95% were seen once; the top ten hold approximately 2.9%. V trimming: 2 bases; J trimming: 4 bases; junction bases outside the gene matches: 8. The CDR3 is 16 residues long. The germline CDR1 and CDR2 sequences are SGHDT and YYEEEE. This record comes from a study of chemoradiotherapy in HPV16-positive cancers. Over chemoradiotherapy, repertoires were sampled more than once. This receptor was obtained from a human donor with HPV-associated anogenital cancer. This chain links TRBV5-6 with TRBJ2-2; 7 bases fit TRBD2. Sequenced here: tumor tissue, sampled from a patient who underwent chemoradiotherapy. The chain's CDR3 is CASSLIRGSGTGELFF. In nucleotides, the CDR3 is TGTGCCAGCAGCTTAATCCGCGGGAGCGGCACCGGGGAGCTGTTTTTT. Combining the CDR3 with reference TRBV5-6 and TRBJ2-2 gives the whole variable domain DAGVTQSPTHLIKTRGQQVTLRCSPKSGHDTVSWYQQALGQGPQFIFQYYEEEERQRGNFPDRFSGHQFPNYSSELNVNALLLGDSALYLCASSLIRGSGTGELFFGEGSRLTVL.